This T cell receptor beta chain was observed in a study of blood T cell repertoires in COVID-19. Sequencing was performed with immunoSEQ multiplex PCR; in TCRdb, only in-frame clones are kept and a portion is missing. The sample includes around 290,000 clones, 70% to 90% seen only once; the top ten take approximately 1%. Germline values: CDR1 SGHNT, CDR2 YYREEE (reference sequence). V was trimmed by 1 base and J by 0 bases, leaving 5 bases between them. The CDR3 totals 14 residues. The sample comprised PBMCs or T cells enriched from blood (not recorded which). The TCR was taken from a young woman who had recovered from COVID-19. The genes are TRBV5-4 and TRBJ2-1; no reliable D call. In DNA, the CDR3 is TGTGCCAGCAGCTTGATTAGCTCCTACAATGAGCAGTTCTTC. Its protein is CASSLISSYNEQFF.